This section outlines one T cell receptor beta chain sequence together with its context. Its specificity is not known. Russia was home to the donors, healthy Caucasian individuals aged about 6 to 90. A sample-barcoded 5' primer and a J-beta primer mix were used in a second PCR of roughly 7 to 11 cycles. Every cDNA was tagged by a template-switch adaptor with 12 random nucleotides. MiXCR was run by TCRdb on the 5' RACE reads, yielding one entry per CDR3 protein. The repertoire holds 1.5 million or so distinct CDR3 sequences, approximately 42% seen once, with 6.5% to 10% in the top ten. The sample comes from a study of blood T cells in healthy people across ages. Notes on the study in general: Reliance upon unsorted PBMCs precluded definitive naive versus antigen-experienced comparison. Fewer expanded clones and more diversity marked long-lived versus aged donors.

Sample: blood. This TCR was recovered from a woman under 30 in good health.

CDR3 nucleotides: TGTGCCAGCAGTTACCAGGACTGGGCCTTCACAGATACGCAGTATTTT. Amino acids: CASSYQDWAFTDTQYF. This chain joins TRBV6-2 or TRBV6-3 and TRBJ2-3; a possible D gene is TRBD2 (5 bases). The length of the CDR3 is 16 residues. Germline V CDR1 and CDR2: MNHEY, SVGEGT. Between the trimmed V and J ends, which lost 2 bases and 2 bases, there was a span of 14 bases.